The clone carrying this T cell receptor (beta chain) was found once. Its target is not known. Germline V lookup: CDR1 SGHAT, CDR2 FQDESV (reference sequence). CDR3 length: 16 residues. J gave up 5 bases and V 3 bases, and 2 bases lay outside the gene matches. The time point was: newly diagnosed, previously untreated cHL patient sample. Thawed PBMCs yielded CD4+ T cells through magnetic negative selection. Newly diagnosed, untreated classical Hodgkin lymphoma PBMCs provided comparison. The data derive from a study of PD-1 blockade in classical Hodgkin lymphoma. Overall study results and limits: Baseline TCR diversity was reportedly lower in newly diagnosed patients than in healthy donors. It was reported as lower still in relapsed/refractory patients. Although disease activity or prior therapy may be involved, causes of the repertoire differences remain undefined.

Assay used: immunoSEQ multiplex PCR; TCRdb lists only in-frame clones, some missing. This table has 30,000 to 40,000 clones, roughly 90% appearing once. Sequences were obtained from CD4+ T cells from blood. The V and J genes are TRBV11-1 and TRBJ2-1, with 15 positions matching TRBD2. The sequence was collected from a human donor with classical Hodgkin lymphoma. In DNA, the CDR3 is TGTGCCAGCAGCTTCGGACTAGCGGGGGGGGACAATGAGCAGTTCTTC. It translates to CASSFGLAGGDNEQFF. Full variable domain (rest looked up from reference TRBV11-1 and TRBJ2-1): EAEVAQSPRYKITEKSQAVAFWCDPISGHATLYWYRQILGQGPELLVQFQDESVVDDSQLPKDRFSAERLKGVDSTLKIQPAELGDSAMYLCASSFGLAGGDNEQFFGPGTRLTVL.